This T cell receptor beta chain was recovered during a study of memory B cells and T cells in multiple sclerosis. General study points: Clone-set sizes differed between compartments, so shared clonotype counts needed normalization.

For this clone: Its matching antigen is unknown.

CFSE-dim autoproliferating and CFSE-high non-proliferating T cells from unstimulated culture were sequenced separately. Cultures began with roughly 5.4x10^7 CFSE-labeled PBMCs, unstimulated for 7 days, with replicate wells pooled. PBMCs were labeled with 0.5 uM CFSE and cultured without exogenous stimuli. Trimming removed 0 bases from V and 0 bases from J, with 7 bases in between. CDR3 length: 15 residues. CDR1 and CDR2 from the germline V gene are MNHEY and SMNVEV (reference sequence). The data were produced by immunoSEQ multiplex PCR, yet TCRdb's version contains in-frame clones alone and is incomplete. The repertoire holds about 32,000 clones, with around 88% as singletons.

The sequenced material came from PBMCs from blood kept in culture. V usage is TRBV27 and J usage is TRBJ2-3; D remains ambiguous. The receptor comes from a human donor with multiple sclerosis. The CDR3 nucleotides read TGTGCCAGCAGTTTATCGGCAGGTAGCACAGATACGCAGTATTTT. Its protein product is CASSLSAGSTDTQYF.